Below, 17 T cell receptor beta chains from the same sample are listed, as sequenced in a study of OX40 agonist ivuxolimab in advanced cancers. Receptor amplification or capture employed the immunoSEQ multiplex PCR assay. TCRdb re-hosts the immuneACCESS table, in-frame sequences only. Its copies lack some clones; in the studies checked, an unresolved V gene accounts for under half of them, and the cause for the rest is not known. This sample gives over 25,000 clones in total; 88% of them show up just once. The top ten hold 58% of the sample. Here the sequenced sample was CD4+ or CD8+ T cells sorted from blood, taken in a trial of the OX40 agonist ivuxolimab. These receptors were taken from an adult with an advanced solid tumor such as melanoma, head and neck, liver or kidney cancer.

The V call is TRBV30, the J call TRBJ2-7, with TRBD1 as a possible D gene (6 bases). V lost 1 base, J lost 1 base, and 17 bases lay in between. Germline V gives CDR1 GTSNPN, CDR2 SVGIG (reference sequence). The CDR3 has 16 residues. CDR3 amino acids: CAWSGLQGRGSYEQYF. In DNA, the CDR3 is TGTGCCTGGAGTGGGTTACAGGGTCGGGGATCCTACGAGCAGTACTTC.

The rearrangement links TRBV4-1 to TRBJ1-1; TRBD1 agrees at 11 bases. Germline loops: CDR1 MGHRA, CDR2 YSYEKL. There are 18 residues in the CDR3. V shed 1 base and J 4 bases; nucleotides not matched to a gene: 11. Written as DNA, the CDR3 is TGCGCCAGCAGCCAAGGGCAGTGGACAGGGGGCGCGGTCACTGAAGCTTTCTTT. This encodes CASSQGQWTGGAVTEAFF.

The chain couples TRBV7-2 to TRBJ2-7, with D uncertain. Trimming left V 2 bases short and J 4 bases short, with 3 bases between. The CDR3 sequence is 11 residues long. The V gene's germline CDR1 is SGHTA and CDR2 FQGNSA. The CDR3 sequence is CASSLMYEQYF. As DNA, the CDR3 is TGTGCCAGCAGCTTAATGTACGAGCAGTACTTC.

The rearrangement uses TRBV7-9 and TRBJ1-1, with TRBD1 identical over 10 bases. CDR1 is SEHNR and CDR2 is FQNEAQ in the germline V gene (reference sequence). This CDR3 spans 17 amino acids. Germline trimming cut 4 bases from V and 5 bases from J; bases unmatched to any gene: 13. The CDR3 loop is CASSSPRHGQGGTEAFF. CDR3 in DNA: TGTGCCAGCAGCTCGCCCCGCCACGGACAGGGGGGGACTGAAGCTTTCTTT.

This sequence joins TRBV4-3 and TRBJ2-4; either TRBD1 or TRBD2 may fit D (5 bases each). CDR1 is LGHNA and CDR2 is YSLEER in the germline V gene. V lost 2 bases and J lost 7, with 18 bases in between. The CDR3 runs 16 residues. CDR3 region: CASSQIMAGSRNIQYF. CDR3 DNA sequence: TGCGCCAGCAGCCAAATCATGGCAGGGAGTAGGAACATTCAGTACTTC.

The chain joins TRBV11-2 to TRBJ1-1; D is possibly TRBD1 (5 bases). Trimming left V 5 bases short and J 0 bases short, with 10 bases between. This CDR3 is 14 amino acids long. CDR1 is SGHAT and CDR2 is FQNNGV in the germline V gene. In nucleotides, the CDR3 is TGTGCCAGCAGCCAAGGGACGCTGAACACTGAAGCTTTCTTT. Its protein is CASSQGTLNTEAFF.

This clone was recorded a few times. The J gene is TRBJ2-1, the V gene TRBV6-4; tentative D call: TRBD2 (7 bases). V lost 4 bases and J lost 2, with 12 bases in between. This CDR3 has 15 residues. Germline V gene lookup returns CDR1 MRHNA and CDR2 SNTAGT. The DNA for the CDR3 is TGTGCCAGCAGTGTAGGCGGGGGCGCCTACAATGAGCAGTTCTTC. Translation: CASSVGGGAYNEQFF.

J is TRBJ1-5 and V is TRBV21-1. TRBV21-1 is flagged as a pseudogene. The CDR3 extends over 17 amino acids. The CDR3 region has the DNA TGTGCCAGCAGCAAAGGAGGAGGGAGGCGCAGCAATCAGCCCCAGCATTTT. Amino acid sequence: CASSKGGGRRSNQPQHF.

This rearrangement joins TRBV27 to TRBJ1-1, with no clear D. The V gene's germline CDR1 is MNHEY and CDR2 SMNVEV (reference sequence). Trimming took 2 bases from V and 1 from J, leaving 8 bases between them. The CDR3 covers 14 residues. The CDR3 sequence: CASSLIWSNTEAFF. Written as DNA, the CDR3 is TGTGCCAGCAGTTTAATCTGGTCGAACACTGAAGCTTTCTTT.

V gene TRBV5-6 combines with J gene TRBJ2-3; D gene ambiguous. The V end was cut by 5 bases, the J end by 3 bases, with 10 bases between. The germline CDR1 and CDR2 sequences are SGHDT and YYEEEE. The CDR3 runs 13 residues. The CDR3 protein is CASRFGSTDTQYF. The CDR3 DNA sequence: TGTGCCAGCAGGTTCGGGTCTACAGATACGCAGTATTTT.

The chain links TRBV27 to TRBJ2-7; 8 nucleotides agree with TRBD1. The CDR3 runs 15 residues. Trimming removed 2 bases from V and 4 bases from J; junction bases left unmatched: 7. Per germline, CDR1 MNHEY and CDR2 SMNVEV (reference sequence). Here the CDR3 DNA reads TGTGCCAGCAGTTTAGAGGTGCAGGGGGCTTACGAGCAGTACTTC. This sequence encodes CASSLEVQGAYEQYF.

The CDR3 protein is CASSQDSPGYGYTF. The CDR3 nucleotides read TGCGCCAGCAGCCAAGATTCCCCAGGATATGGCTACACCTTC. The genes are TRBV4-1 and TRBJ1-2; D is undetermined. The length of the CDR3 is 14 residues. Germline values: CDR1 MGHRA, CDR2 YSYEKL. Trimming shortened V by 0 bases and J by 5 bases, and 10 bases separated the two germline ends.

J is TRBJ2-7 and V is TRBV7-6; D gene uncertain. CDR3 size: 13 residues. The V gene's germline CDR1 is SGHVS and CDR2 FNYEAQ. Trimming pared 5 bases from V and 2 bases from J, leaving 10 bases between. The CDR3 spells CASSPLSAYEQYF. CDR3 coding DNA: TGTGCCAGCAGCCCCCTCAGCGCCTACGAGCAGTACTTC.

This chain links TRBV20-1 with TRBJ2-1; D not resolved. The V gene's germline CDR1 is DFQATT and CDR2 SNEGSKA (reference sequence). This CDR3 region has 11 residues. Deletions cut 5 bases from V and 4 bases from J, with 6 bases between. CDR3: CSAPRYNEQFF. The DNA for the CDR3 is TGCAGTGCTCCACGGTACAATGAGCAGTTCTTC.

This clone came up a few times. This chain uses TRBV4-1 with TRBJ2-2; TRBD1 matches at 7 bases. V was clipped by 5 bases and J by 4 bases; unmatched bases: 4. Germline V gives CDR1 MGHRA, CDR2 YSYEKL. The CDR3 has 14 amino acids. CDR3 sequence reads: CASSVDRATGELFF. The CDR3 coding sequence is TGCGCCAGCAGCGTCGACAGGGCCACCGGGGAGCTGTTTTTT.

The rearrangement joins TRBV9 to TRBJ2-7, with TRBD1 matching over 9 bases. V shed 2 bases, J shed 7 bases, and the junction held 7 bases outside the gene matches. This CDR3 contains 14 residues. In germline, CDR1 is SGDLS, CDR2 YYNGEE. The CDR3 here is CASSVEQGASEQYF. The DNA of the CDR3 is TGTGCCAGCAGCGTTGAACAGGGGGCGAGTGAGCAGTACTTC.

On this clone: One end of the junction is discordant with germline, which a read error may explain. In the same sample, other DNA sequences code for this CDR3. The J gene is TRBJ2-4, the V gene TRBV5-1; unclear D gene. Germline V CDR1 and CDR2: SGHRS, YFSETQ. The CDR3 is made up of 15 amino acids. The CDR3 nucleotides are TGTGCCAGCAGCTCTGTCCTGATAGCCAAAAACATTCAGTACTTC. Translating it yields CASSSVLIAKNIQYF.